The text below deals with one T cell receptor beta chain. Germline CDR1 SGHTS, CDR2 YDEGEE. This CDR3 spans 14 amino acids. Deletions cut 1 base from V and 0 bases from J, with 6 bases between. These data originate in a study of blood T cell repertoires in COVID-19. Only in-frame clones appear in the TCRdb table, and some are missing; sequencing was by immunoSEQ multiplex PCR. Of around 130,000 clones detected, 85% appear once; the ten largest clones hold 2.5% to 3%. This clonotype originated in a man aged 45-65 years with acute or convalescent COVID-19. The chain carries TRBV5-8 and TRBJ2-3, with D possibly matching TRBD1 (5 bases). Sequencing was done on a sample of peripheral blood. CDR3 region: CASSLQGSTDTQYF. Written as DNA, the CDR3 is TGTGCCAGCAGCTTGCAGGGTAGCACAGATACGCAGTATTTT.